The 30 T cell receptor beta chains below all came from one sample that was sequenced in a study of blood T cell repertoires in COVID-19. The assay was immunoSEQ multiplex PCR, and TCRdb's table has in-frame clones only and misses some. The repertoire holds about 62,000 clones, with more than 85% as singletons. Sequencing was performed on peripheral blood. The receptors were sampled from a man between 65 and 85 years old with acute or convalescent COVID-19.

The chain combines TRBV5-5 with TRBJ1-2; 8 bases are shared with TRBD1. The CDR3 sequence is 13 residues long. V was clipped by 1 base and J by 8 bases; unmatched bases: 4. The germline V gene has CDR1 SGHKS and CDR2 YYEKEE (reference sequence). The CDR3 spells CASSLPTGDGYTF. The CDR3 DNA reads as TGTGCCAGCAGCTTGCCGACAGGGGACGGCTACACCTTC.

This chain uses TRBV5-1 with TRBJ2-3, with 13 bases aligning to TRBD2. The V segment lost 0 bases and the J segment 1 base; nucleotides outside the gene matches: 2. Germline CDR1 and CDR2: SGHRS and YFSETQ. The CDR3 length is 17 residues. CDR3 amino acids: CASSLVGTSGGTDTQYF. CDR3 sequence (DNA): TGCGCCAGCAGCTTGGTAGGGACTAGCGGGGGCACAGATACGCAGTATTTT.

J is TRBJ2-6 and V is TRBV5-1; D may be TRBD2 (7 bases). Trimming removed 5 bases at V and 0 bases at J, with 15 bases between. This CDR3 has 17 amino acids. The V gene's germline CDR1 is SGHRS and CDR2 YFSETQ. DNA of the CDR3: TGCGCCAGCAGGCCGGGGGGCAGGGCCTCTGGGGCCAACGTCCTGACTTTC. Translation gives CASRPGGRASGANVLTF.

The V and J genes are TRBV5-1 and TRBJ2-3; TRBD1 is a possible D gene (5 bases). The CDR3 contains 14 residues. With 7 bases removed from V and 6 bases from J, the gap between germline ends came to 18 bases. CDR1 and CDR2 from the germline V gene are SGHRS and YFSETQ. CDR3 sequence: CASLTGSGADTQYF. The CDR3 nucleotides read TGCGCCAGCCTAACCGGAAGTGGGGCGGATACGCAGTATTTT.

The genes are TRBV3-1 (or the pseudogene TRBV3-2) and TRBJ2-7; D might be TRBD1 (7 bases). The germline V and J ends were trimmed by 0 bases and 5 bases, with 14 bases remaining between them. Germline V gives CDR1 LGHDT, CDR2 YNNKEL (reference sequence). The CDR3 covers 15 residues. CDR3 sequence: CASSQDIRGDNEQYF. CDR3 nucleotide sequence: TGTGCCAGCAGCCAAGATATCAGGGGGGATAACGAGCAGTACTTC.

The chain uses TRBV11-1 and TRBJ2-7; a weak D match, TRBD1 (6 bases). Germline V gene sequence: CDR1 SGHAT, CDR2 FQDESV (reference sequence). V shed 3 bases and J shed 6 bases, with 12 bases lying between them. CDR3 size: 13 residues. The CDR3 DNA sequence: TGTGCCAGCAGCTTGTTCCCCAGGGGCGAGCAGTACTTC. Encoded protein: CASSLFPRGEQYF.

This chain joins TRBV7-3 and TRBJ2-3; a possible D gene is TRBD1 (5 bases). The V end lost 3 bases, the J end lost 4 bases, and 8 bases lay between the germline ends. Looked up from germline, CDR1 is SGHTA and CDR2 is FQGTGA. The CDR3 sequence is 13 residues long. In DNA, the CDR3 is TGTGCCAGCAGCTTGACAGATGCAGATACGCAGTATTTT. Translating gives CASSLTDADTQYF. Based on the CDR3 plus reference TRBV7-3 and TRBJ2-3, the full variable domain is GAGVSQTPSNKVTEKGKYVELRCDPISGHTALYWYRQSLGQGPEFLIYFQGTGAADDSGLPNDRFFAVRPEGSVSTLKIQRTERGDSAVYLCASSLTDADTQYFGPGTRLTVL.

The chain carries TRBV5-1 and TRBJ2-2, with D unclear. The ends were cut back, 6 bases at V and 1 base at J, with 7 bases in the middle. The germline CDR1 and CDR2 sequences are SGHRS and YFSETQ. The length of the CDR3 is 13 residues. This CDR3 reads CASNSGNTGELFF. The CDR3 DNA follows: TGCGCCAGCAACTCAGGGAACACCGGGGAGCTGTTTTTT. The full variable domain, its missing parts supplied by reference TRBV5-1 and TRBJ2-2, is KAGVTQTPRYLIKTRGQQVTLSCSPISGHRSVSWYQQTPGQGLQFLFEYFSETQRNKGNFPGRFSGRQFSNSRSEMNVSTLELGDSALYLCASNSGNTGELFFGEGSRLTVL.

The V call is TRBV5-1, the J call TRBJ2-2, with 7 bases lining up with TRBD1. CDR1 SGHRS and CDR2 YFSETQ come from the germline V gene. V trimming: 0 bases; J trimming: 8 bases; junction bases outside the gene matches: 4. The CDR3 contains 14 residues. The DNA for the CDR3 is TGCGCCAGCAGCTTGGACAGGGGAAGTGGGGAGCTGTTTTTT. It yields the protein CASSLDRGSGELFF.

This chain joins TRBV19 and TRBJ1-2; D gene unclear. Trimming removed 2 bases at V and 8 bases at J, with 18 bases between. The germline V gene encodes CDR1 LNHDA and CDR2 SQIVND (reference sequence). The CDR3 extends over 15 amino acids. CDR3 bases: TGTGCCAGTAGTATACCGGGTCCCCTAAGGAGCGGCTACACCTTC. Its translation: CASSIPGPLRSGYTF. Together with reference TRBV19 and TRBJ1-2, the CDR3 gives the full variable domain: DGGITQSPKYLFRKEGQNVTLSCEQNLNHDAMYWYRQDPGQGLRLIYYSQIVNDFQKGDIAEGYSVSREKKESFPLTVTSAQKNPTAFYLCASSIPGPLRSGYTFGSGTRLTVV.

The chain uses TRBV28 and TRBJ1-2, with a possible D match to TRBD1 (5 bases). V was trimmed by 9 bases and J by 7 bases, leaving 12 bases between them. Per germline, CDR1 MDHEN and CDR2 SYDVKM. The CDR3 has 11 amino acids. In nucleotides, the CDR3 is TGTGCCAGTGTCGGGGGAGGTGGCTACACCTTC. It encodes CASVGGGGYTF.

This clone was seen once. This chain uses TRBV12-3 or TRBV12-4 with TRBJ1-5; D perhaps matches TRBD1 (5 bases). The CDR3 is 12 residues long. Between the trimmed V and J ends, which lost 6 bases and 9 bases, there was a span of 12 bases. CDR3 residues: CASSSSGGPQHF. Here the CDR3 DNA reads TGTGCCAGCAGCTCCTCGGGGGGGCCCCAGCATTTT.

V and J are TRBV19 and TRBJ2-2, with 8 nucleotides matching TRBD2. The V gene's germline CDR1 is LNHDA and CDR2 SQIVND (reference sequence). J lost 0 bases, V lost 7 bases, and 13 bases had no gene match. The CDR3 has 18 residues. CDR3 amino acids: CASNEEAGVTANTGELFF. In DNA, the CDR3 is TGTGCCAGTAATGAAGAAGCGGGAGTCACCGCGAACACCGGGGAGCTGTTTTTT.

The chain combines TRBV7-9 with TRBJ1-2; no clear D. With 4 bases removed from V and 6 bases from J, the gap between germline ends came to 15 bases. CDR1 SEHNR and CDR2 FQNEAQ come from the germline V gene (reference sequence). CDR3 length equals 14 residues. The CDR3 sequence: CASSSQELIDGYTF. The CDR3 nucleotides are TGTGCCAGCAGCTCTCAGGAACTGATAGATGGCTACACCTTC.

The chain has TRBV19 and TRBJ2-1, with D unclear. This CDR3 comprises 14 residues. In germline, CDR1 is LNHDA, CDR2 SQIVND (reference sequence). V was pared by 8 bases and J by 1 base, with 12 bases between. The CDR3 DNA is TGTGCCAGTGCAGAACAGCTGTCCTACAATGAGCAGTTCTTC. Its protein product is CASAEQLSYNEQFF.

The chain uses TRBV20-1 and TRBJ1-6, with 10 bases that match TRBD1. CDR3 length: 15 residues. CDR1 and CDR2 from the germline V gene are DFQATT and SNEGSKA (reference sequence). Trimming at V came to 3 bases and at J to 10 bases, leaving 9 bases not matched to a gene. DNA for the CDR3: TGCAGTGCTAGTGGGTCGGGACAGGGGACATCACCCCTCCACTTT. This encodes CSASGSGQGTSPLHF.

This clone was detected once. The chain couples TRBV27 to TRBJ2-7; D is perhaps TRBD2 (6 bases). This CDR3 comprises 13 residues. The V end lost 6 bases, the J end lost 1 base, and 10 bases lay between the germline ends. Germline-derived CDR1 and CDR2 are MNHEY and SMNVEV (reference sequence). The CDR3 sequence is CASSQRESYEQYF. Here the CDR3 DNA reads TGTGCCAGCAGCCAACGGGAGTCCTACGAGCAGTACTTC.

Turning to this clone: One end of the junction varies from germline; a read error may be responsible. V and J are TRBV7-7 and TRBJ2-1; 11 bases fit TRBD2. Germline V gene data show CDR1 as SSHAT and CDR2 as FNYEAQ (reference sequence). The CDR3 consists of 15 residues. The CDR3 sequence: CASSRLAGGYNEQFF. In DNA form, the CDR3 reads TGTGCTAGCAGCAGGCTAGCGGGGGGCTACAATGAGCAGTTCTTC.

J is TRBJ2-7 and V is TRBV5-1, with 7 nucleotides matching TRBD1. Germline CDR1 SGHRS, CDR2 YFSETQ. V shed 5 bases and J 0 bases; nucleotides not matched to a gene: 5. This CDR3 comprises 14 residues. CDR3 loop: CASRRQGSSYEQYF. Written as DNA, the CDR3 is TGCGCCAGCAGACGACAGGGCAGCTCCTACGAGCAGTACTTC.

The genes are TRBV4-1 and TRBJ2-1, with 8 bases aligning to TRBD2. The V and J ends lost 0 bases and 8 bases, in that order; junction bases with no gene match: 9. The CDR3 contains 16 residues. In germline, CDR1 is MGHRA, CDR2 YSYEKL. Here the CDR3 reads CASSQDTSGHGDEQFF. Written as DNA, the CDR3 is TGCGCCAGCAGCCAAGATACTAGCGGACATGGGGATGAGCAGTTCTTC.

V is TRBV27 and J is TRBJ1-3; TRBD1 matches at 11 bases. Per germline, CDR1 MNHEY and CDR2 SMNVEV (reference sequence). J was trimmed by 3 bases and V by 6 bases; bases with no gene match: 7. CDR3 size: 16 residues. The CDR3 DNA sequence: TGTGCCAGCAGCCGGACAGGGGGCGCATTTGGAAACACCATATATTTT. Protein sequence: CASSRTGGAFGNTIYF.

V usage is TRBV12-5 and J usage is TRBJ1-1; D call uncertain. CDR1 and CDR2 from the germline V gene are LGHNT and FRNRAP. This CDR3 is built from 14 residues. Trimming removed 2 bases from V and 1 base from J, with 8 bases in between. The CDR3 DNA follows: TGTGCTAGTGGTTTGTATTTCCCGAACACTGAAGCTTTCTTT. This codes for CASGLYFPNTEAFF. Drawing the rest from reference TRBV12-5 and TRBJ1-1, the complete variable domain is DARVTQTPRHKVTEMGQEVTMRCQPILGHNTVFWYRQTMMQGLELLAYFRNRAPLDDSGMPKDRFSAEMPDATLATLKIQPSEPRDSAVYFCASGLYFPNTEAFFGQGTRLTVV.

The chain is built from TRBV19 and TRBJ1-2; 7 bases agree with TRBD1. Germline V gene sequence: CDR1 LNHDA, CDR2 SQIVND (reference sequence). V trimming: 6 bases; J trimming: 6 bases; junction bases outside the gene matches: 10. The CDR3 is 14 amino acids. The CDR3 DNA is TGTGCCAGTAGCAGACAGGGAACGTCCAATGGCTACACCTTC. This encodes CASSRQGTSNGYTF.

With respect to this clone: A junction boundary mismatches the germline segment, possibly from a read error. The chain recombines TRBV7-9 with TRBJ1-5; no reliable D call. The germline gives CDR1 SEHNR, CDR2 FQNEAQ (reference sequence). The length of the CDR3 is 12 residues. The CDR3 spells CTSSPVSGPQHF. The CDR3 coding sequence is TGTACCAGCAGCCCCGTGTCCGGGCCCCAGCATTTT.

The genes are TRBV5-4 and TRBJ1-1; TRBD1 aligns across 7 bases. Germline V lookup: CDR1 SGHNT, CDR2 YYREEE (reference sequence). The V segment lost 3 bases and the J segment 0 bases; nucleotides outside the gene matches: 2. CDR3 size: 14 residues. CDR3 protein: CASSSGQVNTEAFF. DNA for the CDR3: TGTGCCAGCAGCTCCGGACAGGTGAACACTGAAGCTTTCTTT.

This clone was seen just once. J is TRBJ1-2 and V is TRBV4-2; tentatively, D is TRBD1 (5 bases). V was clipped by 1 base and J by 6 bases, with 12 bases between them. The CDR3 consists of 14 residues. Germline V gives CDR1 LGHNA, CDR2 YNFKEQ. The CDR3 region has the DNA TGTGCCAGCAGCCAAGGGGGCTTAGTCCATGGCTACACCTTC. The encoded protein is CASSQGGLVHGYTF.

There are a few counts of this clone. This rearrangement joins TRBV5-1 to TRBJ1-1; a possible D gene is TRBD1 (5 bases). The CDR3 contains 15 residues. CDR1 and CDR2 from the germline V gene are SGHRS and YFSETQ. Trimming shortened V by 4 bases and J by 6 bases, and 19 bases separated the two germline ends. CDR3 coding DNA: TGCGCCAGCAGCCCGCGGGGGACCCGCGGGGCTGAAGCTTTCTTT. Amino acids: CASSPRGTRGAEAFF.

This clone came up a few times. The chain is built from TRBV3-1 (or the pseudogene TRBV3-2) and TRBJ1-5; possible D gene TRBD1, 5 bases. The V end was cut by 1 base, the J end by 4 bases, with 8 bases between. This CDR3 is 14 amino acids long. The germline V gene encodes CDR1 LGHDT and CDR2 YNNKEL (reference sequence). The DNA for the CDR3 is TGTGCCAGCAGCCAAGCTGGGGGGAATCAGCCCCAGCATTTT. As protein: CASSQAGGNQPQHF.

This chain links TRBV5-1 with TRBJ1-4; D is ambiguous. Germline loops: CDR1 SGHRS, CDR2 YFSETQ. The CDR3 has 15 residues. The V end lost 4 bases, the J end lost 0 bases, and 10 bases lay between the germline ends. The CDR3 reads CASSPDTTTNEKLFF. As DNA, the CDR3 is TGCGCCAGCAGCCCAGACACCACAACTAATGAAAAACTGTTTTTT.

CDR3 DNA sequence: TGTGCCAGCAGCGTAGGCGGGGGGCTAGCGGGCTACAATGAGCAGTTCTTC. This gives the protein CASSVGGGLAGYNEQFF. J is TRBJ2-1 and V is TRBV9, with TRBD2 matching 8 bases. The CDR3 runs to 17 residues. CDR1 and CDR2 from the germline V gene are SGDLS and YYNGEE. Unmatched junction bases numbered 8, after V lost 0 bases and J lost 3 bases.